The clone carrying this T cell receptor beta chain has only a few counts. The V and J ends lost 2 bases and 4 bases, in that order; junction bases with no gene match: 4. Germline V gene lookup returns CDR1 KGHSH and CDR2 LQKENI. The CDR3 runs 14 residues. These data originate in a study of T cells after yellow fever vaccination. Points from the study as a whole: Most clones from primary vaccination were detected again post-booster (roughly 96% CD4, about 88% CD8). A faster peak, day 5 versus 15, was reached by the weaker secondary response.

TCRdb analysed the 5' RACE reads with MiXCR anew, one entry per CDR3 protein. Found here are approximately 47,000 distinct CDR3 sequences, just under 6.5% of them singletons; the top ten hold under 11%. The sample in question was PBMCs, either bulk or a sorted T-cell subset (CD4+, CD8+, memory, or dextramer-sorted; not recorded which), obtained 45 days after the yellow fever booster vaccination. The source of this sequence is a young man who received the YFV17D yellow fever vaccine. The genes are TRBV18 and TRBJ2-5, with 7 bases identical to TRBD2. CDR3 protein: CASSPSTGGETQYF. DNA for the CDR3: TGTGCCAGCTCACCATCGACGGGAGGAGAGACCCAGTACTTC.